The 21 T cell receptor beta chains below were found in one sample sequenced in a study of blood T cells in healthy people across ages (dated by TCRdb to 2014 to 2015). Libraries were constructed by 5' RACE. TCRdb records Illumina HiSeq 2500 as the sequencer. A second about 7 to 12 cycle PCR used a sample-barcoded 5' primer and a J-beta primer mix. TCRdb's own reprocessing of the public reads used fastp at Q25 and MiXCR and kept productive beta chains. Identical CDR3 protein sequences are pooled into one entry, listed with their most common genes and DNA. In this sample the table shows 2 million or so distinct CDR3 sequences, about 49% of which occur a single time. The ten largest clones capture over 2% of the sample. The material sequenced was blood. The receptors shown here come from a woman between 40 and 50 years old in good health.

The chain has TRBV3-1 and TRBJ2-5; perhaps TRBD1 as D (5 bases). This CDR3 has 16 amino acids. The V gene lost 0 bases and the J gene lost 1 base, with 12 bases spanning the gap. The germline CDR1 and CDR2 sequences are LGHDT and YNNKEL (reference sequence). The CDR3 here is CASSQDLGQLQETQYF. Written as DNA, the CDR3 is TGTGCCAGCAGCCAAGATTTGGGGCAGCTCCAAGAGACCCAGTACTTC.

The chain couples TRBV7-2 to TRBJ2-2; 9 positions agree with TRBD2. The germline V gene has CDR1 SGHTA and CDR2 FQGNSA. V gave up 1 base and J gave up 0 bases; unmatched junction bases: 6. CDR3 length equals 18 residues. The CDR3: CASSLVASGATNTGELFF. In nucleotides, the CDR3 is TGTGCCAGCAGCTTAGTGGCTAGCGGGGCCACGAACACCGGGGAGCTGTTTTTT. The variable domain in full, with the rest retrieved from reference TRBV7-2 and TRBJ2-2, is GAGVSQSPSNKVTEKGKDVELRCDPISGHTALYWYRQSLGQGLEFLIYFQGNSAPDKSGLPSDRFSAERTGGSVSTLTIQRTQQEDSAVYLCASSLVASGATNTGELFFGEGSRLTVL.

The CDR3 bases are TGCAGTGCTAGAGGGACAGGGTATGAGGAGTACTTC. The encoded protein is CSARGTGYEEYF. The chain has TRBV20-1 and TRBJ2-4, with 8 nucleotides matching TRBD1. The CDR3 consists of 12 residues. Germline values: CDR1 DFQATT, CDR2 SNEGSKA (reference sequence). Unmatched junction bases numbered 7, after V lost 1 base and J lost 14 bases.

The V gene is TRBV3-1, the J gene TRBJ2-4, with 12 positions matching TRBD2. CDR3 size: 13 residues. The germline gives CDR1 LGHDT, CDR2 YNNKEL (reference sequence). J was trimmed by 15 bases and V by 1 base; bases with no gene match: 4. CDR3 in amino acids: CASSQGLAGVTYF. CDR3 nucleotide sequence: TGTGCCAGCAGCCAAGGACTAGCGGGGGTAACGTACTTC.

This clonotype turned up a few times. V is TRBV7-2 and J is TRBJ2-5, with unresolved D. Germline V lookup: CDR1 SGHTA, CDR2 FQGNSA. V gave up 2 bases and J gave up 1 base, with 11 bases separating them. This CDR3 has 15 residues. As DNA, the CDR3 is TGTGCCAGCAGCTTAATGAGAAACTCCCAAGAGACCCAGTACTTC. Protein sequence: CASSLMRNSQETQYF.

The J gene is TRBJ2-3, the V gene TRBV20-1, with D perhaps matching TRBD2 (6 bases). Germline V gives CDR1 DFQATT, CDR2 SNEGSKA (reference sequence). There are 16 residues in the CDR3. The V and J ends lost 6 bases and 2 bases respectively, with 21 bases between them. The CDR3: CSATTPSERATDTQYF. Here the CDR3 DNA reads TGCAGTGCAACTACCCCAAGTGAGCGGGCCACAGATACGCAGTATTTT.

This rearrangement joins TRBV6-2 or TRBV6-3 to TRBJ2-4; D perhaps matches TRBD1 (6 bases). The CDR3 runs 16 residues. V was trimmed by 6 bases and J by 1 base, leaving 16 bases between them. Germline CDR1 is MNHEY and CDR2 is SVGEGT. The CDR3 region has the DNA TGTGCCAGCAGACAACAGGGCGTCGACGCCAAAAACATTCAGTACTTC. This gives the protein CASRQQGVDAKNIQYF.

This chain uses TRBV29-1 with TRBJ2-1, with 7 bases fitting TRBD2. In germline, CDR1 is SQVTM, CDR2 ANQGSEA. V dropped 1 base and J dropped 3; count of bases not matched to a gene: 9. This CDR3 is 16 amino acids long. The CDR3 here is CSVEAVWGGLYNEQFF. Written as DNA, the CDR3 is TGCAGCGTTGAAGCAGTGTGGGGGGGTCTCTACAATGAGCAGTTCTTC.

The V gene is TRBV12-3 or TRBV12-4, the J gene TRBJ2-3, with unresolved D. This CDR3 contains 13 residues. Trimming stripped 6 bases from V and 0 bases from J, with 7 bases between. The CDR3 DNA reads TGTGCCAGCAGCACCGTAAGCACAGATACGCAGTATTTT. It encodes CASSTVSTDTQYF.

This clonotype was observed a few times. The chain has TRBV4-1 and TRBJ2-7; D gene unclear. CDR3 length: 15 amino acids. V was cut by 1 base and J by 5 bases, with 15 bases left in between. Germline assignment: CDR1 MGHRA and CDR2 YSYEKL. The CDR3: CASSQAPGSRNEQYF. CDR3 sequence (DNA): TGCGCCAGCAGCCAAGCGCCCGGGTCTAGGAACGAGCAGTACTTC.

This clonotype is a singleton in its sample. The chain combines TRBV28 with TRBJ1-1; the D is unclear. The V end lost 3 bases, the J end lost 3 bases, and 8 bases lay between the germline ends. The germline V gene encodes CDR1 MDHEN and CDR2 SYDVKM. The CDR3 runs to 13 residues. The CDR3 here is CASSFAIHTEAFF. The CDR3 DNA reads TGTGCCAGCAGTTTCGCTATCCACACTGAAGCTTTCTTT.

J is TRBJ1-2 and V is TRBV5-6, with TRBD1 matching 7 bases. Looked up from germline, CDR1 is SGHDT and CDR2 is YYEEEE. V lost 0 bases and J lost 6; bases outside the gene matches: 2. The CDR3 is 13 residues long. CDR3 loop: CASSLGRGHGYTF. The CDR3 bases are TGTGCCAGCAGCTTGGGTAGGGGGCATGGCTACACCTTC.

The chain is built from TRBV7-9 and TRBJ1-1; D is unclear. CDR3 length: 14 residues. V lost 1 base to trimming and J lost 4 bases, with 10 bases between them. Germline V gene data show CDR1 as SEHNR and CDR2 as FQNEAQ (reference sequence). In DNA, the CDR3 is TGTGCCAGCAGCTTAGTTATGGGGATCACTGAAGCTTTCTTT. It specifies CASSLVMGITEAFF.

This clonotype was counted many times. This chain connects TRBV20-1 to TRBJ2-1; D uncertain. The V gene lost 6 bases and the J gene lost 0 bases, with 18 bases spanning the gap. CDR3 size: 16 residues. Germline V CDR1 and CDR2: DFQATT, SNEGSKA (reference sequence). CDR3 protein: CSAPDVSVSSYNEQFF. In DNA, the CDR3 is TGCAGTGCCCCAGACGTGTCCGTAAGCTCCTACAATGAGCAGTTCTTC.

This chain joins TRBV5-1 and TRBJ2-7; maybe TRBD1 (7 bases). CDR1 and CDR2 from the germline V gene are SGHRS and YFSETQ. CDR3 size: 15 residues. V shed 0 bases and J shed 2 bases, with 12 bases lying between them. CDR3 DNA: TGCGCCAGCAGCTTGGTTGCGGGACAGACCTACGAGCAGTACTTC. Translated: CASSLVAGQTYEQYF.

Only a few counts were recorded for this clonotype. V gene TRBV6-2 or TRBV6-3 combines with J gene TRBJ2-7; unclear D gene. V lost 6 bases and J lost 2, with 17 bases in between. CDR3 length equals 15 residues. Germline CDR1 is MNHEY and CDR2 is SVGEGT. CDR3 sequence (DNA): TGTGCCAGCAGAAGACGTCCTAATCCTACCTACGAGCAGTACTTC. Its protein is CASRRRPNPTYEQYF.

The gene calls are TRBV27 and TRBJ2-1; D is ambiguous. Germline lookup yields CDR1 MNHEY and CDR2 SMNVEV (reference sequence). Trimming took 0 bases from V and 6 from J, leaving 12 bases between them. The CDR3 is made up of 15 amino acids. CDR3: CASSLSRVSRNEQFF. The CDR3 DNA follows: TGTGCCAGCAGTTTATCTAGGGTGTCCCGCAATGAGCAGTTCTTC.

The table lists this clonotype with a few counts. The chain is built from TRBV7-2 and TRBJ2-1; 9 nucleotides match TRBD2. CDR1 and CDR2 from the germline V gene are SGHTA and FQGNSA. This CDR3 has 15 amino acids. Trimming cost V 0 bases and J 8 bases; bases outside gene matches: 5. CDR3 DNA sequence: TGTGCCAGCAGCTTAGCGGGACTAGCATCCGATGAGCAGTTCTTC. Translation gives CASSLAGLASDEQFF.

The DNA for the CDR3 is TGTGCCAGCATTGAGGGTGGTAGCGGGGGAATACAAGAGACCCAGTACTTC. Protein product: CASIEGGSGGIQETQYF. The chain carries TRBV7-2 and TRBJ2-5, with TRBD2 matching over 9 bases. Germline CDR1 is SGHTA and CDR2 is FQGNSA. The CDR3 loop spans 17 amino acids. V dropped 7 bases and J dropped 2; count of bases not matched to a gene: 14.

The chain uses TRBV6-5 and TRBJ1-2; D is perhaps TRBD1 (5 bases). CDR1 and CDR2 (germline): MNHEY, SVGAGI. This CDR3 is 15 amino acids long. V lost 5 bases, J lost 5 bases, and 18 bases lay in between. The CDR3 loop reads CASSTYAAGWYGYTF. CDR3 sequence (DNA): TGTGCCAGCAGTACCTACGCCGCAGGGTGGTATGGCTACACCTTC.

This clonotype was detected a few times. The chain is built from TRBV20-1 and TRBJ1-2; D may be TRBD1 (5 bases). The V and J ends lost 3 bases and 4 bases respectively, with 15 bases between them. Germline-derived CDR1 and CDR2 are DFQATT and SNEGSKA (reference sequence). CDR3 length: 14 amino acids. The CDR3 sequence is CSASLQASGYGYTF. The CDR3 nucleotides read TGCAGTGCTAGTTTACAGGCCAGCGGCTATGGCTACACCTTC.